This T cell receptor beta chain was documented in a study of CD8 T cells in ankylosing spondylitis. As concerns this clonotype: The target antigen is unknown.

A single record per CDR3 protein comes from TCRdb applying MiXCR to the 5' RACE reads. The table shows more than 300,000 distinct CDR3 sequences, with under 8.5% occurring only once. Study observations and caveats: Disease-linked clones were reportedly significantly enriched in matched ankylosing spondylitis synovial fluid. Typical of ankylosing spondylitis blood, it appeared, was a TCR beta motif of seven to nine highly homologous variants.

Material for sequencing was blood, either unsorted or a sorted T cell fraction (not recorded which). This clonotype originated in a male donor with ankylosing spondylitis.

The chain's CDR3 is CASSLAPFGPGQPQHF. The CDR3 region has the DNA TGTGCCAGCAGCTTAGCGCCTTTCGGGCCGGGTCAGCCCCAGCATTTT. The genes are TRBV7-8 and TRBJ1-5; D ambiguous. The CDR3 consists of 16 residues. Trimming left V 0 bases short and J 6 bases short, with 15 bases between. CDR1 and CDR2 (germline): SGHVS, FQNEAQ.